This T cell receptor (beta chain) was captured in a study of blood T cell repertoires in COVID-19. In the original workflow: Reference gene primer amplification yielded estimated nucleated cell counts. Data came from immunoSEQ multiplex PCR; TCRdb stores just in-frame clones and leaves some out. V and J calls and clone size come straight from that table; D and trimming were deduced from the DNA. The sample has fewer than 150,000 clones, around 90% seen once. This CDR3 is 16 amino acids long. The germline V gene encodes CDR1 MNHEY and CDR2 SVGAGI. With 4 bases removed from V and 2 bases from J, the gap between germline ends came to 14 bases. Enrolment of Seattle patients took place during active infection, and they were followed longitudinally.

The sequencing input was peripheral blood. The V and J genes are TRBV6-5 and TRBJ2-2; D may be TRBD2 (6 bases). This TCR was sampled from a woman in her sixties with COVID-19, enrolled during active disease. The CDR3 nucleotides read TGTGCCAGCAGTTCTCCGGGACTGATAAACACCGGGGAGCTGTTTTTT. The encoded protein is CASSSPGLINTGELFF.